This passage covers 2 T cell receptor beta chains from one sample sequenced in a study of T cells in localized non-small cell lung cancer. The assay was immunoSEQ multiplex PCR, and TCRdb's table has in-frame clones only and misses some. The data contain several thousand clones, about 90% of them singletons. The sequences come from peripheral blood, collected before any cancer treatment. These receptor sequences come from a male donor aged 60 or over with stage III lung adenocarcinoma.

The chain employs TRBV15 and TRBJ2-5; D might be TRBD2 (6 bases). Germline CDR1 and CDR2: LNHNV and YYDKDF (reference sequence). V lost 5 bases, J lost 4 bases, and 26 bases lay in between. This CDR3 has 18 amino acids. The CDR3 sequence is CATSQAGQASGRRETQYF. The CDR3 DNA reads TGTGCCACCAGCCAGGCCGGGCAGGCCTCAGGGAGGAGAGAGACCCAGTACTTC.

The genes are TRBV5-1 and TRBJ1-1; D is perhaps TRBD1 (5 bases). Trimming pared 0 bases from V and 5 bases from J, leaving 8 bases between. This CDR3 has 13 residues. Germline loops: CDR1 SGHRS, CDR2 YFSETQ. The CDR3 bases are TGCGCCAGCAGCTTGGGGAGGGGTACTGAAGCTTTCTTT. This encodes CASSLGRGTEAFF.